This T cell receptor beta chain emerged from a study of blood T cell repertoires in COVID-19. For the study at large: Samples of COVID-19 (acute and convalescent) were obtained from the United States, Italy and Spain.

Germline values: CDR1 SGHKS, CDR2 YYEKEE (reference sequence). The CDR3 runs to 16 residues. The germline V and J ends were trimmed by 4 bases and 7 bases, with 21 bases remaining between them. Authors' analysis steps: Reference gene primer amplification yielded estimated nucleated cell counts. Measured with immunoSEQ multiplex PCR; TCRdb has only the in-frame clones, and not every one. V and J calls plus clone size are reproduced from that table; the DNA served to infer D and trimming. In the table there are approximately 150,000 clones, about 92% of which are singletons. The sequence was collected from a woman aged 60-75 years with COVID-19, enrolled during active disease. The specimen sequenced was peripheral blood. The chain links TRBV5-5 to TRBJ1-5; no firm D call. Written as DNA, the CDR3 is TGTGCCAGCAGCCCCAATGAGAGGCAAGCGGGACAGCCCCAGCATTTT. It codes for CASSPNERQAGQPQHF.